A single sample gave rise to the 32 T cell receptor beta chains below, sequenced in a study of PD-L1 blockade in urothelial cancer. Generated by immunoSEQ multiplex PCR, the TCRdb table keeps only in-frame clones and is missing some. The repertoire includes more than 40,000 clones, about 90% of them detected once, and around 16% sits in the top ten. The source was PBMCs, collected around atezolizumab (anti-PD-L1) treatment. Receptor source: a man between 60 and 75 years old with urothelial cancer.

This clone was counted a single time. The chain uses TRBV19 and TRBJ2-1, with D possibly matching TRBD2 (6 bases). Deletions cut 2 bases from V and 5 bases from J, with 13 bases between. This CDR3 is 15 amino acids long. Germline V gene lookup returns CDR1 LNHDA and CDR2 SQIVND (reference sequence). This CDR3 reads CASSIRERLNNEQFF. The CDR3 nucleotides are TGTGCCAGTAGTATACGGGAGAGATTGAACAATGAGCAGTTCTTC.

This chain links TRBV5-6 with TRBJ2-3, with 9 bases fitting TRBD2. Germline lookup yields CDR1 SGHDT and CDR2 YYEEEE. Unmatched junction bases numbered 4, after V lost 4 bases and J lost 1 base. The CDR3 spans 15 residues. The CDR3 coding sequence is TGTGCCAGCAGCCCGCGACTAGCGGGCACAGATACGCAGTATTTT. Its protein product is CASSPRLAGTDTQYF.

Only one count was recorded for this clone. The chain combines TRBV11-2 with TRBJ1-5; D is perhaps TRBD1 (5 bases). The germline V gene has CDR1 SGHAT and CDR2 FQNNGV. Trimming took off 11 bases at V and 7 bases at J, with 24 bases between the two ends. This CDR3 comprises 15 residues. The CDR3 nucleotides read TGTGCCCCTGCCCCGGTCGTGGGGGGTCGCCAGCCCCAGCATTTT. This sequence encodes CAPAPVVGGRQPQHF. Full variable domain (outside the CDR3, taken from reference TRBV11-2 and TRBJ1-5): EAGVAQSPRYKIIEKRQSVAFWCNPISGHATLYWYQQILGQGPKLLIQFQNNGVVDDSQLPKDRFSAERLKGVDSTLKIQPAKLEDSAVYLCAPAPVVGGRQPQHFGDGTRLSIL.

The genes are TRBV19 and TRBJ2-7, with TRBD2 as a possible D gene (6 bases). V lost 3 bases, J lost 6 bases, and 15 bases lay in between. Germline V gene lookup returns CDR1 LNHDA and CDR2 SQIVND (reference sequence). There are 14 residues in the CDR3. CDR3 coding DNA: TGTGCCAGTAGTATGGTAGGGGTGCGGGGCGAGCAGTACTTC. Its protein product is CASSMVGVRGEQYF.

CDR3 sequence reads: CATSRDLAGGPFLSNEQFF. The CDR3 DNA reads TGTGCCACCAGCAGAGATCTAGCGGGAGGGCCGTTTCTCTCCAATGAGCAGTTCTTC. The chain recombines TRBV15 with TRBJ2-1; 12 bases map to TRBD2. Per germline, CDR1 LNHNV and CDR2 YYDKDF (reference sequence). J was trimmed by 6 bases and V by 0 bases; bases with no gene match: 12. The CDR3 extends over 19 amino acids.

V is TRBV6-5 and J is TRBJ2-3, with D possibly matching TRBD1 (6 bases). There are 15 residues in the CDR3. Germline values: CDR1 MNHEY, CDR2 SVGAGI. The V end was cut by 0 bases, the J end by 4 bases, with 11 bases between. The CDR3 sequence: CASSYSQGISDTQYF. The CDR3 region has the DNA TGTGCCAGCAGTTACTCACAGGGAATTTCAGATACGCAGTATTTT.

This clone was seen only a few times. This chain connects TRBV5-6 to TRBJ2-2; D might be TRBD2 (6 bases). The CDR3 loop spans 17 amino acids. CDR1 is SGHDT and CDR2 is YYEEEE in the germline V gene. The V end lost 4 bases, the J end lost 5 bases, and 21 bases lay between the germline ends. The DNA for the CDR3 is TGTGCCAGCAGCAACCCCGTGATCGGGACTTATACCGGGGAGCTGTTTTTT. Protein sequence: CASSNPVIGTYTGELFF.

The chain links TRBV9 to TRBJ2-2, with D tentatively TRBD2 (5 bases). Germline V gives CDR1 SGDLS, CDR2 YYNGEE. The CDR3 consists of 13 residues. The V and J ends lost 0 bases and 5 bases respectively, with 5 bases between them. In DNA, the CDR3 is TGTGCCAGCAGCGTAGGAGGGACCGGGGAGCTGTTTTTT. This encodes CASSVGGTGELFF.

The V call is TRBV30, the J call TRBJ2-7, with 11 positions matching TRBD2. Germline lookup yields CDR1 GTSNPN and CDR2 SVGIG (reference sequence). This CDR3 has 16 residues. J gave up 6 bases and V 1 base, and 11 bases lay outside the gene matches. As DNA, the CDR3 is TGTGCCTGGAGTGGAACTAGCGGGGGAGGGACAGCCGAGCAGTACTTC. Residues: CAWSGTSGGGTAEQYF.

The chain has TRBV11-2 and TRBJ1-2; possible D gene TRBD1, 5 bases. Germline lookup yields CDR1 SGHAT and CDR2 FQNNGV. V lost 4 bases and J 0 bases, leaving 6 bases between the germline ends. The CDR3 has 13 residues. CDR3 coding DNA: TGTGCCAGCAGCTCGACAGCTAACTATGGCTACACCTTC. This codes for CASSSTANYGYTF.

The V and J genes are TRBV9 and TRBJ1-6; D is perhaps TRBD1 (6 bases). From germline, CDR1 is SGDLS and CDR2 YYNGEE. V shed 3 bases and J shed 7 bases, with 11 bases lying between them. This CDR3 is built from 14 residues. CDR3 amino acids: CASSAIGQNSPLHF. The DNA for the CDR3 is TGTGCCAGCAGCGCCATAGGACAGAATTCACCCCTCCACTTT.

The chain couples TRBV7-9 to TRBJ2-4; the match to TRBD1 covers 11 bases. V lost 4 bases to trimming and J lost 0 bases; unmatched junction nucleotides: 8. The germline V gene has CDR1 SEHNR and CDR2 FQNEAQ (reference sequence). The CDR3 has 18 residues. The CDR3 is CASSSGQGAPLAKNIQYF. The CDR3 nucleotides are TGTGCCAGCAGCTCCGGACAGGGGGCCCCCCTAGCCAAAAACATTCAGTACTTC.

This clone has more than one count but fewer than ten. This chain uses TRBV5-1 with TRBJ1-3, with a possible D match to TRBD1 (5 bases). Trimming removed 1 base from V and 0 bases from J, with 8 bases in between. Germline V CDR1 and CDR2: SGHRS, YFSETQ. This CDR3 has 15 residues. This chain's CDR3 is CASSLKGFSGNTIYF. The CDR3 DNA is TGCGCCAGCAGCTTGAAGGGGTTCTCTGGAAACACCATATATTTT.

The chain uses TRBV4-1 and TRBJ1-1; the match to TRBD1 covers 10 bases. Germline CDR1 MGHRA, CDR2 YSYEKL. V trimming: 5 bases; J trimming: 7 bases; junction bases outside the gene matches: 10. The CDR3 totals 15 residues. DNA for the CDR3: TGCGCCAGCAGCACACGACAGGGGGCCTGGAATGAAGCTTTCTTT. Protein product: CASSTRQGAWNEAFF.

The chain employs TRBV10-3 and TRBJ2-3, with 9 bases that match TRBD1. The CDR3 extends over 12 amino acids. CDR1 is ENHRY and CDR2 is SYGVKD in the germline V gene. V was clipped by 10 bases and J by 6 bases; unmatched bases: 5. CDR3 coding DNA: TGTGCCACCCGACAGGGGGAGGATACGCAGTATTTT. This translates into CATRQGEDTQYF.

The chain carries TRBV5-1 and TRBJ2-7, with 9 bases matching TRBD1. V trimming: 3 bases; J trimming: 3 bases; junction bases outside the gene matches: 1. Per germline, CDR1 SGHRS and CDR2 YFSETQ. The CDR3 sequence is 13 residues long. The CDR3 DNA sequence: TGCGCCAGCAGCTCGACAGGGGGCTACGAGCAGTACTTC. Encoded protein: CASSSTGGYEQYF.

V is TRBV5-6 and J is TRBJ2-7, with a weak D call TRBD2 (5 bases). Trimming shortened V by 2 bases and J by 6 bases, and 18 bases separated the two germline ends. The CDR3 has 15 amino acids. The germline CDR1 and CDR2 sequences are SGHDT and YYEEEE. Here the CDR3 reads CASSFVWLAGFEQYF. In DNA form, the CDR3 reads TGTGCCAGCAGCTTCGTTTGGCTAGCAGGTTTCGAGCAGTACTTC.

The J gene is TRBJ2-7, the V gene TRBV18, with TRBD1 matching over 8 bases. The germline V gene encodes CDR1 KGHSH and CDR2 LQKENI. The CDR3 is 14 residues long. Unmatched junction bases numbered 6, after V lost 4 bases and J lost 4 bases. The CDR3 DNA reads as TGTGCCAGCTCACAGCGGACAGGGACATACGAGCAGTACTTC. It codes for CASSQRTGTYEQYF.

This sequence joins TRBV5-8 and TRBJ1-5; a weak D match, TRBD1 (6 bases). The V end lost 2 bases, the J end lost 10 bases, and 22 bases lay between the germline ends. The CDR3 loop spans 16 amino acids. The germline V gene has CDR1 SGHTS and CDR2 YDEGEE. CDR3: CASSFFGQSSRRPQHF. DNA for the CDR3: TGTGCCAGCAGCTTTTTCGGACAGTCATCTCGTCGACCCCAGCATTTT.

There are a few counts of this clone. This chain uses TRBV4-1 with TRBJ2-7; TRBD1 is a possible D gene (6 bases). Per the germline V gene, CDR1 is MGHRA and CDR2 is YSYEKL. The germline V and J ends were trimmed by 4 bases and 2 bases, with 21 bases remaining between them. This CDR3 spans 17 amino acids. CDR3 protein: CASSRTPGGAGAYEQYF. CDR3 coding DNA: TGCGCCAGCAGCCGAACACCCGGTGGGGCAGGGGCCTACGAGCAGTACTTC.

The J gene is TRBJ2-7, the V gene TRBV5-6; 10 nucleotides match TRBD2. Germline V gene data show CDR1 as SGHDT and CDR2 as YYEEEE. V was pared by 4 bases and J by 3 bases, with 10 bases of the junction left unmatched. This CDR3 is built from 16 residues. The DNA of the CDR3 is TGTGCCAGCAGCACCCTAGGACTAGCGGTGAGCTACGAGCAGTACTTC. Translation: CASSTLGLAVSYEQYF.

The chain combines TRBV6-6 with TRBJ1-1; 7 bases line up with TRBD1. Germline trimming cut 6 bases from V and 3 bases from J; bases unmatched to any gene: 4. The CDR3 is 13 amino acids. Germline assignment: CDR1 MNHNY and CDR2 SVGAGI (reference sequence). The CDR3 DNA follows: TGTGCCAGCAGCAGGGGGGCGTACACTGAAGCTTTCTTT. Its protein product is CASSRGAYTEAFF.

This clone appeared once. The V and J genes are TRBV6-5 and TRBJ2-1; weak D call: TRBD2 (6 bases). The CDR3 consists of 15 residues. Trimming stripped 6 bases from V and 5 bases from J, with 17 bases between. Germline CDR1 and CDR2: MNHEY and SVGAGI. As DNA, the CDR3 is TGTGCCAGCAGCCGAAGGGGAGGTCGGGACAATGAGCAGTTCTTC. Translating gives CASSRRGGRDNEQFF.

CDR3 in amino acids: CASSSWTVETSQYF. The DNA of the CDR3 is TGTGCCAGCAGCTCCTGGACAGTCGAAACGTCCCAGTATTTT. The chain carries TRBV7-9 and TRBJ2-3; maybe TRBD1 (6 bases). Germline lookup yields CDR1 SEHNR and CDR2 FQNEAQ (reference sequence). The CDR3 is 14 residues long. The V end lost 4 bases, the J end lost 12 bases, and 20 bases lay between the germline ends.

This chain links TRBV5-1 with TRBJ1-1; D possibly corresponds to TRBD1 (6 bases). With 7 bases removed from V and 5 bases from J, the gap between germline ends came to 21 bases. The CDR3 runs to 15 residues. Per germline, CDR1 SGHRS and CDR2 YFSETQ. This CDR3 reads CASRVGGGRGTEAFF. The CDR3 DNA follows: TGCGCCAGCCGCGTTGGGGGGGGGCGGGGGACTGAAGCTTTCTTT.

The rearrangement links TRBV5-5 to TRBJ2-7; D gene ambiguous. Germline V gene lookup returns CDR1 SGHKS and CDR2 YYEKEE (reference sequence). The CDR3 runs 14 residues. The V and J ends lost 2 bases and 1 base respectively, with 10 bases between them. The CDR3 protein is CASSFPALSYEQYF. DNA of the CDR3: TGTGCCAGCAGCTTTCCAGCGCTTTCCTACGAGCAGTACTTC.

This clone occurred once. Here the CDR3 DNA reads TGTGCCAGCTCACCAATCAGCTCTGGGGCCAACGTCCTGACTTTC. This translates into CASSPISSGANVLTF. The chain employs TRBV18 and TRBJ2-6; D remains ambiguous. CDR3 length: 15 residues. V was clipped by 2 bases and J by 0 bases, with 5 bases between them. Germline values: CDR1 KGHSH, CDR2 LQKENI.

The V call is TRBV4-1, the J call TRBJ2-7; D is unresolved. V lost 0 bases and J 1 base, leaving 10 bases between the germline ends. Germline V gives CDR1 MGHRA, CDR2 YSYEKL. The CDR3 is 15 amino acids. In DNA form, the CDR3 reads TGCGCCAGCAGCCAAGAAGGAGTAGTTTCCTACGAGCAGTACTTC. This codes for CASSQEGVVSYEQYF.

This chain joins TRBV28 and TRBJ2-5; the D gene is possibly TRBD1 (6 bases). Germline V lookup: CDR1 MDHEN, CDR2 SYDVKM. V lost 3 bases and J lost 2, with 10 bases in between. CDR3 length: 14 amino acids. CDR3 sequence (DNA): TGTGCCAGCAGTTTTCCAGGGGCTCAAGAGACCCAGTACTTC. It yields the protein CASSFPGAQETQYF.

The chain combines TRBV15 with TRBJ2-3, with 8 positions matching TRBD2. The ends lost 2 bases at V and 1 base at J; junction bases unmatched: 8. CDR3 size: 17 residues. In germline, CDR1 is LNHNV, CDR2 YYDKDF (reference sequence). The CDR3 reads CATSRTEAGEGTDTQYF. In nucleotides, the CDR3 is TGTGCCACCAGCAGAACGGAAGCGGGGGAGGGCACAGATACGCAGTATTTT.

The rearrangement uses TRBV28 and TRBJ2-7; D not certain. V lost 8 bases, J lost 6 bases, and 14 bases lay in between. From germline, CDR1 is MDHEN and CDR2 SYDVKM. This CDR3 contains 12 residues. The CDR3 coding sequence is TGTGCCAGCCGCCCCCCCGGAGCCGAGCAGTACTTC. Translation gives CASRPPGAEQYF.

V is TRBV9 and J is TRBJ2-7, with TRBD2 identical over 9 bases. The CDR3 is 15 residues long. Losses at the gene ends were 0 bases for V and 2 bases for J; bases not matched to a gene: 3. Germline-derived CDR1 and CDR2 are SGDLS and YYNGEE. The DNA of the CDR3 is TGTGCCAGCAGCGTAGCTAGCGGGGCGACCTACGAGCAGTACTTC. This encodes CASSVASGATYEQYF.